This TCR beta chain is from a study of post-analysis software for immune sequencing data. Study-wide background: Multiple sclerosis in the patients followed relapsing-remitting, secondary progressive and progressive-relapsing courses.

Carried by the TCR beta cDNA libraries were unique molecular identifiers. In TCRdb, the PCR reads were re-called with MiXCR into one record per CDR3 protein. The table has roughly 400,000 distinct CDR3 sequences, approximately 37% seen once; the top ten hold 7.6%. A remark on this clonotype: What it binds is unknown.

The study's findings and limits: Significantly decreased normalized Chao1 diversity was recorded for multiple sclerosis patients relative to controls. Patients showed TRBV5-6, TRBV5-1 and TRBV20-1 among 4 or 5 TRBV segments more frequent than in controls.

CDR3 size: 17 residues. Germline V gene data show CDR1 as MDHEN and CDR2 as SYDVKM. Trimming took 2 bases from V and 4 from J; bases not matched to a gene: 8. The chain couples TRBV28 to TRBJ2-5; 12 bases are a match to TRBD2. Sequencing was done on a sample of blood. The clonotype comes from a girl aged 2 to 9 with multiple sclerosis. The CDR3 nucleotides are TGTGCCAGCAGTTTACTAGCGGGAGGGCCCATGAGAGAGACCCAGTACTTC. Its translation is CASSLLAGGPMRETQYF.